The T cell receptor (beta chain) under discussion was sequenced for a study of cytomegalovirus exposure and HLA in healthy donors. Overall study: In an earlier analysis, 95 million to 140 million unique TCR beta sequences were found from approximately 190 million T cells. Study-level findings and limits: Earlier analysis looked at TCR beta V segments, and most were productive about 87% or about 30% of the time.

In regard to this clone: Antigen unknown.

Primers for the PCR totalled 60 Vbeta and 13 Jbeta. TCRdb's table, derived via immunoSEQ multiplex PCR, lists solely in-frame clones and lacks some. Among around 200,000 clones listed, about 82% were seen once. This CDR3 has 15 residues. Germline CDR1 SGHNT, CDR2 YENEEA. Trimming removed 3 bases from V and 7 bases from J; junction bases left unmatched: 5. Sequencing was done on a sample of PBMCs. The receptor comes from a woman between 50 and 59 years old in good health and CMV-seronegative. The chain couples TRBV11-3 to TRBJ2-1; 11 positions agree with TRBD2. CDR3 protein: CASSFSGLAGNEQFF. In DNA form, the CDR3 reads TGTGCCAGCAGCTTCTCAGGACTAGCGGGTAATGAGCAGTTCTTC.